This TCR beta chain was sequenced in a study of shared clonotypes between healthy human individuals. Study-level background: Three plates were used per donor for CD4 naive, three for CD4 memory, two for CD8 naive and one for CD8 memory.

J lost 6 bases, V lost 2 bases, and 6 bases had no gene match. The CDR3 runs 15 residues. CDR1 and CDR2 (germline): SSHAT, FNYEAQ (reference sequence). Recent acute infections and vaccinations were absent in the healthy HIV-negative adult donors. On sorted subsets, replicate PCRs used roughly 220 ng DNA, or approximately 33,000 T cell genomes. Per the study methods: Junction-only sequences without quality scores came from ImmunoSEQ, so filtering differed. The data were produced by immunoSEQ multiplex PCR, yet TCRdb's version contains in-frame clones alone and is incomplete. The V and J calls and clone size come from that table; D and trimming were worked out from the DNA. The table has about 1,500,000 clones, roughly 96% seen once.

The chain has TRBV7-7 and TRBJ2-2; 7 positions agree with TRBD2. Sequencing used naive CD4+ T cells sorted from blood. Subset denoted: CD45RA+ positively selected. This TCR came from a man under 40 in good health. Here the CDR3 reads CASSLMVAGSGELFF. CDR3 nucleotides: TGTGCCAGCAGCTTAATGGTAGCGGGTTCCGGGGAGCTGTTTTTT.